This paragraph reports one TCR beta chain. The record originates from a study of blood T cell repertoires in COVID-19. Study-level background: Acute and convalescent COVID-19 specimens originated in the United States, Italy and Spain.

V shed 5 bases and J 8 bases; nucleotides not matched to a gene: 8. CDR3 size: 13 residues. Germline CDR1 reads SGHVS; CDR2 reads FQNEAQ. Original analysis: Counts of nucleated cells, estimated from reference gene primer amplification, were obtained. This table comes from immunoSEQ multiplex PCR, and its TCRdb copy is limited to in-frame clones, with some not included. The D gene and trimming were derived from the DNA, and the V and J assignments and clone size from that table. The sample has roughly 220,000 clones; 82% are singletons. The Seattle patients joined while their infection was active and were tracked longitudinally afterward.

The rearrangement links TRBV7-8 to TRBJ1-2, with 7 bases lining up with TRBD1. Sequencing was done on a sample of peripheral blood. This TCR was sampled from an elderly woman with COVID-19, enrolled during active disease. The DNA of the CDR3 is TGTGCCAGCAGCCGGGACAGCCCGTCAGGCTACACCTTC. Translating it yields CASSRDSPSGYTF.